This entry describes one T cell receptor beta chain. CDR1 is SGHDN and CDR2 is FVKESK in the germline V gene. This CDR3 has 15 residues. The V and J ends lost 3 bases and 1 base respectively, with 13 bases between them. This entry belongs to a study of identical twins' blood T cells. Each TCR cDNA library carried sample-specific barcodes on both ends. Using its own MiXCR run on the 5' RACE reads, TCRdb lists one record per CDR3 protein. This table holds fewer than 450,000 distinct CDR3 sequences, 25% to 35% found once. The sequencing input was PBMCs. This receptor was obtained from a woman between 18 and 55 years old in good health. The chain is built from TRBV14 and TRBJ2-7, with a weak D call TRBD1 (6 bases). The CDR3 sequence: CASSHKGTPSYEQYF. For the CDR3, the DNA is TGTGCCAGCAGCCATAAAGGGACACCTTCCTACGAGCAGTACTTC.